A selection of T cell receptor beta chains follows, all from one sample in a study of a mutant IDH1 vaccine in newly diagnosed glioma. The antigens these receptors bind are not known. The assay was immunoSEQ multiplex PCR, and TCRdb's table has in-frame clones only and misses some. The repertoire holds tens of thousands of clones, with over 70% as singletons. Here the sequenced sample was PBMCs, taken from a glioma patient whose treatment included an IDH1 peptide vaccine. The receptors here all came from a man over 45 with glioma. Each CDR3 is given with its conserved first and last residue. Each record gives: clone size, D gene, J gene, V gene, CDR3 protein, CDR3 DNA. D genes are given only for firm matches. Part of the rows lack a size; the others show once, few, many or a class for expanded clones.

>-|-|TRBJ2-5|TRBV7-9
CASSLAESPAQYF
TGTGCCAGCAGCTTAGCGGAGTCTCCAGCCCAGTACTTC
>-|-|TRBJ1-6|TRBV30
CATREINNSPLHF
TGTGCCACCCGGGAGATTAATAATTCACCCCTCCACTTT
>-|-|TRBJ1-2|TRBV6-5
CATAYELGYGYTF
TGTGCCACCGCCTACGAGCTAGGCTATGGCTACACCTTC
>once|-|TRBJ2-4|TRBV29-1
CRAVGKQAKNIQYF
TGCAGGGCTGTGGGGAAGCAAGCCAAAAACATTCAGTACTTC
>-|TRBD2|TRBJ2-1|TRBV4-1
CASSQGTVLSSAGGYNEQFF
TGCGCCAGCAGCCAAGGTACCGTCCTTTCGTCTGCGGGGGGGTACAATGAGCAGTTCTTC
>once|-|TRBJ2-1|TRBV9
CASSVGDNEQFF
TGTGCCAGCAGCGTAGGAGACAATGAGCAGTTCTTC
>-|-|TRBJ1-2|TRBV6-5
CASSADSSYGYTF
TGTGCCAGCAGTGCGGACAGCTCCTATGGCTACACCTTC
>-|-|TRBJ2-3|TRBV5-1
CASSLAGRSTDTQYF
TGCGCCAGCAGCTTGGCCGGCAGGAGCACAGATACGCAGTATTTT
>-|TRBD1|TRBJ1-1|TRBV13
CASSLGQGTEAFF
TGTGCCAGCAGCTTGGGACAGGGTACTGAAGCTTTCTTT
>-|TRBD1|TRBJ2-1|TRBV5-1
CASSPRVTGESEQFF
TGCGCCAGCAGCCCCCGAGTGACAGGGGAAAGTGAGCAGTTCTTC
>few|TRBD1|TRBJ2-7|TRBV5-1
CASSKSGQVTREQYF
TGCGCCAGCAGCAAATCGGGACAGGTTACTCGCGAGCAGTACTTC
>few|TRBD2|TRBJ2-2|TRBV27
CASGAGDSYRTGELFF
TGTGCCAGCGGGGCGGGGGACTCCTATAGGACCGGGGAGCTGTTTTTT
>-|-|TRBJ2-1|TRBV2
CASSDDRGARKQFF
TGTGCCAGCAGTGACGACAGAGGGGCGCGGAAGCAGTTCTTC
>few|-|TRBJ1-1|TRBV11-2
CASSSRRGAGEAFF
TGTGCCAGCAGCTCACGACGGGGGGCTGGTGAAGCTTTCTTT
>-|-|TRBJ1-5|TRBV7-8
CASSLVPVSGDQPQHF
TGTGCCAGCAGCTTAGTTCCGGTTTCAGGGGATCAGCCCCAGCATTTT
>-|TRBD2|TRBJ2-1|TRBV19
CASMGLEVEQFF
TGTGCCAGTATGGGACTAGAGGTTGAGCAGTTCTTC
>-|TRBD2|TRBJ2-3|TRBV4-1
CASSQDRGRGGLADTQYF
TGCGCCAGCAGCCAAGATAGAGGGCGGGGGGGATTAGCAGATACGCAGTATTTT
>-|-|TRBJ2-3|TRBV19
CASSINGFSTDTQYF
TGTGCCAGTAGTATTAATGGGTTCAGCACAGATACGCAGTATTTT
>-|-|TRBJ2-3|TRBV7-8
CASSPGPPDTQYF
TGTGCCAGCAGCCCGGGGCCTCCAGATACGCAGTATTTT
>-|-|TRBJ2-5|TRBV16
CASSQSGETQYF
TGTGCCAGCAGCCAATCGGGAGAGACCCAGTACTTC
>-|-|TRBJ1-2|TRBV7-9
CASSSPNYGYTF
TGTGCCAGCAGCTCCCCGAACTATGGCTACACCTTC
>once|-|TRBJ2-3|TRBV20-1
CSASLEDTQYF
TGCAGTGCTTCCCTAGAAGATACGCAGTATTTT
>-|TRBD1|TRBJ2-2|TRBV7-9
CASRRTGGAGELFF
TGTGCCAGCAGGCGGACAGGGGGCGCCGGGGAGCTGTTTTTT
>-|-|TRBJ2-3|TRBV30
CAWSVLFTDTQYF
TGTGCCTGGAGTGTCCTCTTCACAGATACGCAGTATTTT
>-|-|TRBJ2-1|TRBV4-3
CASSQFSDVEQFF
TGCGCCAGCAGCCAGTTCTCTGATGTTGAGCAGTTCTTC
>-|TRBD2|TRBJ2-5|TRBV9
CASSVDWTSEETQYF
TGTGCCAGCAGCGTAGACTGGACTAGCGAGGAGACCCAGTACTTC
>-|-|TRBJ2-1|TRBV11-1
CASSLGTEQFF
TGTGCCAGCAGCCTCGGGACCGAGCAGTTCTTC
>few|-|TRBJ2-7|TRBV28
CATGGSPLYEQYF
TGTGCCACCGGGGGCTCCCCACTCTACGAGCAGTACTTC
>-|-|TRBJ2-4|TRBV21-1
CASSKGGGRDIQYF
TGTGCCAGCAGCAAAGGAGGAGGGAGGGACATTCAGTACTTC
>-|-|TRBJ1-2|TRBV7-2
CASSLAPRTDYGYTF
TGTGCCAGCAGCTTAGCCCCACGGACAGACTATGGCTACACCTTC
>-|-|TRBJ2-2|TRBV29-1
CSQQGGSGELFF
TGCAGCCAACAGGGGGGGAGCGGGGAGCTGTTTTTT
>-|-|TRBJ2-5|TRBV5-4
CASSLPVEETQYF
TGTGCCAGCAGCTTGCCGGTGGAGGAGACCCAGTACTTC
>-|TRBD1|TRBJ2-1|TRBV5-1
CASSLVSGTGVNEQFF
TGCGCCAGCAGCTTGGTGTCCGGGACAGGAGTAAATGAGCAGTTCTTC
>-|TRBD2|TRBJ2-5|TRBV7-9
CASSLGASGAQETQYF
TGTGCCAGCAGCTTAGGGGCTAGCGGGGCCCAAGAGACCCAGTACTTC
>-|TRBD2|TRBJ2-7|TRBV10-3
CAISEPPAGAFEQYF
TGTGCCATCAGTGAGCCCCCAGCGGGGGCTTTCGAGCAGTACTTC
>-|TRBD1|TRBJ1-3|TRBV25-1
CASSEPEGATSGNTIYF
TGTGCCAGCAGTGAACCCGAGGGGGCCACCTCTGGAAACACCATATATTTT
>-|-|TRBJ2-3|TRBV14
CASSQQGRDTQYF
TGTGCCAGCAGCCAGCAGGGGAGGGATACGCAGTATTTT
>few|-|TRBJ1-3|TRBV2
CASSELSGIGASSGNTIYF
TGTGCCAGCAGTGAACTTTCCGGTATAGGCGCAAGCTCTGGAAACACCATATATTTT
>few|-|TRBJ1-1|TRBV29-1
CSALPGGNTEAFF
TGCAGCGCTCTGCCCGGGGGGAACACTGAAGCTTTCTTT
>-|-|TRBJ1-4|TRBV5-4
CASSLDRGANVLLF
TGTGCCAGCAGCCTGGATAGGGGGGCGAACGTTTTATTATTT
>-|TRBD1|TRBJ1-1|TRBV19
CASTIPSGTENTEAFF
TGTGCCAGTACGATACCATCCGGGACAGAGAACACTGAAGCTTTCTTT
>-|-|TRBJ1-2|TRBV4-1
CASSQEGLGYTF
TGCGCCAGCAGCCAAGAAGGGCTCGGCTACACCTTC
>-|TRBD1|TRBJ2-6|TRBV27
CASSKDRALGANVLTF
TGTGCCAGCAGTAAGGACAGGGCCTTGGGGGCCAACGTCCTGACTTTC
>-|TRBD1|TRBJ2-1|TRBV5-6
CASSLGLRGQEQFF
TGTGCCAGCAGCTTGGGCCTCAGGGGGCAGGAGCAGTTCTTC
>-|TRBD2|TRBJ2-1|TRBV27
CATRLAPYYNEQFF
TGTGCCACCCGACTAGCGCCCTATTACAATGAGCAGTTCTTC
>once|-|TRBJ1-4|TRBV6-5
CASSSETNEKLFF
TGTGCCAGCAGTTCGGAAACTAATGAAAAACTGTTTTTT
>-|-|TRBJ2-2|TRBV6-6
CASSPLGVTNTGELFF
TGTGCCAGCAGCCCTTTGGGGGTGACGAACACCGGGGAGCTGTTTTTT
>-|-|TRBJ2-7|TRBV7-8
CASSPQGAGGTYEQYF
TGTGCCAGCAGCCCCCAGGGGGCGGGGGGTACCTACGAGCAGTACTTC
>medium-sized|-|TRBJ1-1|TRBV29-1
CSVEVPGITEAFF
TGCAGCGTTGAAGTCCCGGGGATAACTGAAGCTTTCTTT
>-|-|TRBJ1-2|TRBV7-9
CASSLAEASRSNYGYTF
TGTGCCAGCAGCTTAGCGGAAGCAAGCCGGTCTAACTATGGCTACACCTTC